This TCR beta chain was retrieved from a study of T cell responses to AZD1222 COVID-19 vaccine. Study conclusions and caveats: Most donors were white British and more were female, and clonal diversity was possibly underestimated. Within unmutated variant regions lay the reported targets of nearly half of spike-specific TCRs. Regions 160-218 and 743-854 held dominance among vaccine-associated CD4 TCRs, which spanned spike.

Of note for this clone: Its matching antigen is unknown.

Produced via immunoSEQ multiplex PCR; TCRdb's table is partial and in-frame only. The top ten hold about 4% of the sample, which has 150,000 or so clones, about 90% seen once. The germline CDR1 and CDR2 sequences are LGHNT and FRNRAP. The CDR3 has 15 residues. The V and J ends lost 6 bases and 4 bases respectively, with 18 bases between them. V gene TRBV12-5 combines with J gene TRBJ1-2, with D possibly matching TRBD1 (6 bases). Source: peripheral blood, taken 28 days after the second AZD1222 dose. The TCR originated in an adult who received the AZD1222 COVID-19 vaccine. The CDR3 region is CASGAPGEGSYGYTF. CDR3 coding DNA: TGTGCTAGTGGCGCACCAGGGGAGGGAAGCTATGGCTACACCTTC.